One sample yielded the 25 T cell receptor beta chains listed below, sequenced in a study of cytomegalovirus exposure and HLA in healthy donors. Use of 60 Vbeta and 13 Jbeta primers characterized the PCR. TCRdb's table, derived via immunoSEQ multiplex PCR, lists solely in-frame clones and lacks some. The data show roughly 200,000 clones, roughly four fifths seen once. The sample was PBMCs. The receptors originated from a male donor in good health and CMV-seronegative.

The genes are TRBV28 and TRBJ1-2; D unresolved. Trimming took 2 bases from V and 8 from J, leaving 6 bases between them. The CDR3 is 11 residues long. The germline V gene has CDR1 MDHEN and CDR2 SYDVKM. The CDR3 nucleotides are TGTGCCAGCAGTTTACAAGCGGGCTACACCTTC. It encodes CASSLQAGYTF.

This clone has just a few counts. This rearrangement joins TRBV30 to TRBJ1-3; tentative D call: TRBD1 (5 bases). The CDR3 loop spans 15 amino acids. The germline V and J ends were trimmed by 0 bases and 0 bases, with 9 bases remaining between them. Germline CDR1 GTSNPN, CDR2 SVGIG (reference sequence). The chain's CDR3 is CAWSVQTVSGNTIYF. In DNA, the CDR3 is TGTGCCTGGAGTGTACAGACAGTCTCTGGAAACACCATATATTTT.

The V call is TRBV30, the J call TRBJ2-1; D perhaps matches TRBD1 (6 bases). V lost 3 bases to trimming and J lost 9 bases, with 15 bases between them. CDR1 GTSNPN and CDR2 SVGIG come from the germline V gene (reference sequence). This CDR3 has 13 amino acids. The CDR3 DNA reads TGTGCCTGGAGCGCTACAGGGTACGGTGAGCAGTTCTTC. Protein sequence: CAWSATGYGEQFF.

This clone came up a few times. The CDR3 DNA follows: TGCGCCAGCAGTGGGCAGTTACAAGAGACCCAGTACTTC. It is translated as CASSGQLQETQYF. The V gene is TRBV10-1, the J gene TRBJ2-5; no clear D gene. Trimming shortened V by 4 bases and J by 2 bases, and 8 bases separated the two germline ends. The length of the CDR3 is 13 residues. Germline V CDR1 and CDR2: WNHNN, SYGVQD (reference sequence).

The rearrangement links TRBV10-3 to TRBJ2-5; 7 bases are a match to TRBD1. Trimming at V came to 3 bases and at J to 9 bases, leaving 10 bases not matched to a gene. The CDR3 has 14 residues. Per the germline V gene, CDR1 is ENHRY and CDR2 is SYGVKD. CDR3 protein: CAISDRGKRWSQYF. The DNA for the CDR3 is TGTGCCATCAGTGACAGGGGGAAGAGATGGTCCCAGTACTTC.

This chain joins TRBV25-1 and TRBJ1-3; D remains ambiguous. The V gene's germline CDR1 is MGHDK and CDR2 SYGVNS. V lost 1 base and J 4 bases, leaving 5 bases between the germline ends. The CDR3 spans 13 residues. Here the CDR3 DNA reads TGTGCCAGCAGTGAATCGGGAGGAAACACCATATATTTT. Translation gives CASSESGGNTIYF.

The chain links TRBV11-2 to TRBJ1-5; D remains ambiguous. This CDR3 comprises 13 residues. Germline CDR1 and CDR2: SGHAT and FQNNGV. Trimming removed 2 bases at V and 7 bases at J, with 9 bases between. CDR3 amino acids: CASSLLRNQPQHF. The CDR3 coding sequence is TGTGCCAGCAGCTTATTGAGGAACCAGCCCCAGCATTTT.

V and J are TRBV7-9 and TRBJ1-5; 11 nucleotides align to TRBD1. CDR3 length: 17 amino acids. V shed 5 bases and J 0 bases; nucleotides not matched to a gene: 6. Germline CDR1 is SEHNR and CDR2 is FQNEAQ (reference sequence). CDR3 protein: CASSRGQGVDSNQPQHF. In nucleotides, the CDR3 is TGTGCCAGCAGCCGGGGACAGGGGGTCGATAGCAATCAGCCCCAGCATTTT. Looking up the rest from reference TRBV7-9 and TRBJ1-5 gives the full variable domain: DTGVSQNPRHKITKRGQNVTFRCDPISEHNRLYWYRQTLGQGPEFLTYFQNEAQLEKSRLLSDRFSAERPKGSFSTLEIQRTEQGDSAMYLCASSRGQGVDSNQPQHFGDGTRLSIL.

The chain couples TRBV6-7 to TRBJ1-4; 9 bases match TRBD1. TRBV6-7 is an open reading frame, and its role is uncertain. This CDR3 is 17 amino acids long. V trimming: 3 bases; J trimming: 1 base; junction bases outside the gene matches: 6. The CDR3 DNA follows: TGTGCCAGCAGTTATCCACAGGGGGCGGTAACTAATGAAAAACTGTTTTTT. This encodes CASSYPQGAVTNEKLFF.

The chain has TRBV30 and TRBJ2-3; 14 bases align to TRBD2. The CDR3 loop spans 16 amino acids. Trimming removed 0 bases from V and 3 bases from J; junction bases left unmatched: 2. Germline CDR1 reads GTSNPN; CDR2 reads SVGIG (reference sequence). This CDR3 reads CAWSVGTSGSTDTQYF. CDR3 DNA: TGTGCCTGGAGTGTAGGGACTAGCGGGAGTACAGATACGCAGTATTTT.

The gene calls are TRBV10-3 and TRBJ1-1, with TRBD1 as a possible D gene (5 bases). Germline CDR1 reads ENHRY; CDR2 reads SYGVKD. V lost 2 bases and J 5 bases, leaving 12 bases between the germline ends. CDR3 length: 14 amino acids. Here the CDR3 reads CAISERSGLTEAFF. CDR3 in DNA: TGTGCCATCAGTGAGAGGTCAGGGTTAACTGAAGCTTTCTTT.

This chain uses TRBV2 with TRBJ1-1; TRBD1 agrees at 7 bases. The V segment lost 6 bases and the J segment 0 bases; nucleotides outside the gene matches: 7. CDR1 and CDR2 from the germline V gene are SNHLY and FYNNEI. CDR3 length: 15 amino acids. The CDR3, as DNA: TGTGCCAGCAGGAGGACAGGAGGAATGAACACTGAAGCTTTCTTT. Its protein product is CASRRTGGMNTEAFF.

This clone was recorded only once. The rearrangement joins TRBV11-1 to TRBJ2-1; TRBD2 is a possible D gene (7 bases). Between the trimmed V and J ends, which lost 4 bases and 6 bases, there was a span of 22 bases. CDR3 size: 17 residues. Germline CDR1 is SGHAT and CDR2 is FQDESV (reference sequence). The CDR3 DNA is TGTGCCAGCAGCTATAGCCCCCGCGGGAGAGGGGGCAATGAGCAGTTCTTC. It specifies CASSYSPRGRGGNEQFF.

The chain has TRBV30 and TRBJ2-4; 7 bases are a match to TRBD2. The trim removed 2 bases at V and 7 bases at J, leaving 8 bases unmatched. The CDR3 loop spans 14 amino acids. Germline V gene lookup returns CDR1 GTSNPN and CDR2 SVGIG (reference sequence). For the CDR3, the DNA is TGTGCCTGGAGTTTCGGTAGCGGGTGGAACATTCAGTACTTC. Its protein product is CAWSFGSGWNIQYF.

The chain couples TRBV5-1 to TRBJ1-2, with D possibly matching TRBD1 (5 bases). Germline V gene sequence: CDR1 SGHRS, CDR2 YFSETQ. Trimming left V 4 bases short and J 6 bases short, with 19 bases between. This CDR3 region has 15 residues. This CDR3 reads CASSLASGGADGYTF. CDR3 nucleotide sequence: TGCGCCAGCAGCCTAGCTTCCGGGGGAGCAGATGGCTACACCTTC.

V is TRBV18 and J is TRBJ1-1; unclear D gene. This CDR3 has 15 residues. V lost 1 base and J 0 bases, leaving 9 bases between the germline ends. The germline V gene has CDR1 KGHSH and CDR2 LQKENI. The CDR3 sequence is CASSPRSDMNTEAFF. For the CDR3, the DNA is TGTGCCAGCTCACCACGTTCAGACATGAACACTGAAGCTTTCTTT.

The chain has TRBV6-5 and TRBJ1-1, with TRBD1 matching over 7 bases. CDR1 and CDR2 from the germline V gene are MNHEY and SVGAGI. J gave up 6 bases and V 0 bases, and 4 bases lay outside the gene matches. There are 14 residues in the CDR3. CDR3 loop: CASSYSTGLPEAFF. CDR3 DNA: TGTGCCAGCAGTTACTCGACAGGGCTCCCTGAAGCTTTCTTT.

The chain has TRBV28 and TRBJ1-2, with D maybe TRBD1 (5 bases). V dropped 5 bases and J dropped 8 bases, with 18 bases sitting between them. There are 14 residues in the CDR3. The V gene's germline CDR1 is MDHEN and CDR2 SYDVKM. CDR3: CASSRGRGSGGYTF. The CDR3 DNA is TGTGCCAGCAGTAGGGGAAGAGGTTCTGGGGGCTACACCTTC.

Only one count was recorded for this clone. This rearrangement joins TRBV9 to TRBJ2-3, with D perhaps matching TRBD2 (6 bases). The ends were cut back, 0 bases at V and 1 base at J, with 9 bases in the middle. The germline CDR1 and CDR2 sequences are SGDLS and YYNGEE. The CDR3 covers 15 residues. The CDR3 sequence is CASSVAGEGTDTQYF. The DNA of the CDR3 is TGTGCCAGCAGCGTAGCGGGGGAGGGCACAGATACGCAGTATTTT.

This chain joins TRBV18 and TRBJ2-7, with 12 bases matching TRBD1. There are 14 residues in the CDR3. Germline CDR1 reads KGHSH; CDR2 reads LQKENI. V lost 2 bases to trimming and J lost 6 bases; unmatched junction nucleotides: 2. The CDR3 reads CASSPGTGGAEQYF. DNA of the CDR3: TGTGCCAGCTCACCAGGGACAGGGGGCGCCGAGCAGTACTTC. Drawing the rest from reference TRBV18 and TRBJ2-7, the complete variable domain is NAGVMQNPRHLVRRRGQEARLRCSPMKGHSHVYWYRQLPEEGLKFMVYLQKENIIDESGMPKERFSAEFPKEGPSILRIQQVVRGDSAAYFCASSPGTGGAEQYFGPGTRLTVT.

This clone has more than one count but fewer than ten. The chain couples TRBV30 to TRBJ1-5; TRBD1 might be the D (6 bases). The CDR3 totals 12 residues. Between the trimmed V and J ends, which lost 0 bases and 11 bases, there was a span of 11 bases. Germline-derived CDR1 and CDR2 are GTSNPN and SVGIG (reference sequence). The CDR3 nucleotides are TGTGCCTGGAGTGTAACAGGGCAGTCCCAGCATTTT. This codes for CAWSVTGQSQHF.

The chain carries TRBV27 and TRBJ2-7; weak D call: TRBD1 (6 bases). The CDR3 contains 13 residues. The germline V gene has CDR1 MNHEY and CDR2 SMNVEV (reference sequence). V was cut by 9 bases and J by 5 bases, with 17 bases left in between. DNA of the CDR3: TGTGCCAGTCAGGGACAAAACGAGGACGAGCAGTACTTC. Translating gives CASQGQNEDEQYF.

The genes are TRBV29-1 and TRBJ2-7; D remains unclear. The CDR3 loop spans 11 amino acids. Trimming took off 7 bases at V and 1 base at J, with 8 bases between the two ends. Germline CDR1 is SQVTM and CDR2 is ANQGSEA. The CDR3 reads CSARESYEQYF. DNA of the CDR3: TGCAGCGCCCGAGAATCCTACGAGCAGTACTTC.

V usage is TRBV4-1 and J usage is TRBJ1-2, with a possible D match to TRBD1 (5 bases). The CDR3 runs 13 residues. Germline V gene lookup returns CDR1 MGHRA and CDR2 YSYEKL. V was clipped by 4 bases and J by 8 bases, with 14 bases between them. The DNA for the CDR3 is TGCGCCAGCAGCCCCCAGGAGGGGCGCGGCTACACCTTC. As protein: CASSPQEGRGYTF.

The rearrangement joins TRBV27 to TRBJ2-1; D not certain. The CDR3 is made up of 16 amino acids. From germline, CDR1 is MNHEY and CDR2 SMNVEV (reference sequence). Trimming shortened V by 7 bases and J by 0 bases, and 16 bases separated the two germline ends. CDR3 coding DNA: TGTGCCAGCAACCCGCGCTTCCCGAGCTCCTACAATGAGCAGTTCTTC. Translating it yields CASNPRFPSSYNEQFF.